A single sample gave rise to the 21 T cell receptor beta chains below, sequenced in a study of T cell clonotyping in hematopoietic cell transplantation. Data came from immunoSEQ multiplex PCR; TCRdb stores just in-frame clones and leaves some out. Of about 14,000 clones listed, approximately 90% were seen once; the top ten hold around 13%. The specimen was PBMCs, collected 100 days after allogeneic stem cell transplant. All receptors come from a male patient aged 50 to 59 who had an allogeneic stem cell transplant from an unrelated donor, so T cells may come from the graft donor. Some clones in this sample may be carry-over from other donors' samples.

The V gene is TRBV10-3, the J gene TRBJ1-1; D not certain. The germline V and J ends were trimmed by 3 bases and 5 bases, with 7 bases remaining between them. The CDR3 covers 12 residues. Germline V lookup: CDR1 ENHRY, CDR2 SYGVKD. CDR3 DNA: TGTGCCATCAGTGATACCGAAACTGAAGCTTTCTTT. It translates to CAISDTETEAFF.

This chain uses TRBV5-4 with TRBJ1-1, with no clear D. V shed 3 bases and J shed 6 bases, with 12 bases lying between them. Per germline, CDR1 SGHNT and CDR2 YYREEE (reference sequence). CDR3 length: 13 amino acids. CDR3 sequence: CASSSFNGPEAFF. CDR3 nucleotide sequence: TGTGCCAGCAGCTCTTTTAACGGCCCTGAAGCTTTCTTT. Drawing the rest from reference TRBV5-4 and TRBJ1-1, the complete variable domain is ETGVTQSPTHLIKTRGQQVTLRCSSQSGHNTVSWYQQALGQGPQFIFQYYREEENGRGNFPPRFSGLQFPNYSSELNVNALELDDSALYLCASSSFNGPEAFFGQGTRLTVV.

The chain is built from TRBV19 and TRBJ1-4; 7 positions match TRBD1. J lost 4 bases, V lost 5 bases, and 1 base had no gene match. CDR3 size: 13 residues. Germline CDR1 is LNHDA and CDR2 is SQIVND (reference sequence). The CDR3 DNA is TGTGCCAGTAGTGGGACAGTTAATGAAAAACTGTTTTTT. Amino acid sequence: CASSGTVNEKLFF.

This clone was picked up one time. The J gene is TRBJ2-7, the V gene TRBV6-5; 8 bases fit TRBD1. Germline V CDR1 and CDR2: MNHEY, SVGAGI. The trim removed 2 bases at V and 4 bases at J, leaving 7 bases unmatched. The CDR3 has 15 residues. The CDR3 region has the DNA TGTGCCAGCAGTTACGCCGGGACAGGAACGTACGAGCAGTACTTC. Protein: CASSYAGTGTYEQYF.

The rearrangement uses TRBV14 and TRBJ1-6, with D hard to call. CDR3 length: 14 residues. The germline gives CDR1 SGHDN, CDR2 FVKESK. V lost 1 base, J lost 10 bases, and 11 bases lay in between. The CDR3 DNA sequence: TGTGCCAGCAGCCAAGGCCTAGAGGGATCACCCCTCCACTTT. It is translated as CASSQGLEGSPLHF.

The chain combines TRBV19 with TRBJ2-7; TRBD1 might be the D (7 bases). This CDR3 has 15 amino acids. Trimming removed 5 bases at V and 7 bases at J, with 21 bases between. Germline assignment: CDR1 LNHDA and CDR2 SQIVND (reference sequence). The CDR3 loop is CASSPAGGQAGEQYF. Here the CDR3 DNA reads TGTGCCAGTAGTCCCGCAGGGGGGCAGGCGGGGGAGCAGTACTTC.

This rearrangement joins TRBV28 to TRBJ2-2; 11 bases line up with TRBD1. V lost 4 bases, J lost 4 bases, and 5 bases stayed unmatched. This CDR3 spans 16 amino acids. From germline, CDR1 is MDHEN and CDR2 SYDVKM. The CDR3, as DNA: TGTGCCAGCAGTTCACCCGGGACAGGGGGCACCGGGGAGCTGTTTTTT. Protein: CASSSPGTGGTGELFF.

The chain is built from TRBV13 and TRBJ2-4; D might be TRBD2 (6 bases). The germline V gene encodes CDR1 PRHDT and CDR2 FYEKMQ (reference sequence). The CDR3 consists of 14 residues. Trimming took off 5 bases at V and 6 bases at J, with 14 bases between the two ends. CDR3: CASSPPGSGNIQYF. CDR3 nucleotides: TGTGCCAGCAGCCCTCCCGGTAGCGGAAACATTCAGTACTTC.

This chain joins TRBV25-1 and TRBJ2-7; perhaps D is TRBD1 or TRBD2 (6 bases each). Deletions cut 6 bases from V and 3 bases from J, with 24 bases between. The CDR3 is 17 residues long. Germline V gene sequence: CDR1 MGHDK, CDR2 SYGVNS. CDR3: CASSPEGGGEKFYEQYF. The CDR3 coding sequence is TGTGCCAGCAGCCCCGAAGGGGGAGGAGAGAAATTCTACGAGCAGTACTTC.

A few counts support this clone. The rearrangement links TRBV27 to TRBJ1-1; 8 bases line up with TRBD1. The germline gives CDR1 MNHEY, CDR2 SMNVEV (reference sequence). With V trimmed by 5 bases and J by 5 bases, 4 bases remained unmatched. The CDR3 length is 13 residues. For the CDR3, the DNA is TGTGCCAGCAGTCACGGACAGGGTACTGAAGCTTTCTTT. Its translation: CASSHGQGTEAFF.

The rearrangement joins TRBV9 to TRBJ1-5, with D possibly matching TRBD1 (5 bases). Per germline, CDR1 SGDLS and CDR2 YYNGEE. With 4 bases removed from V and 5 bases from J, the gap between germline ends came to 13 bases. The CDR3 loop spans 14 amino acids. CDR3 bases: TGTGCCAGCAGCAAGGGGAGTCGAGATCAGCCCCAGCATTTT. Translation: CASSKGSRDQPQHF.

CDR3: CASSKRMDTQYF. CDR3 DNA sequence: TGTGCCAGCAGCAAGAGGATGGATACGCAGTATTTT. This chain joins TRBV21-1 and TRBJ2-3; the table's D call of TRBD2 was not tested on the DNA. TRBV21-1 is an annotated pseudogene. This CDR3 spans 12 amino acids.

The chain employs TRBV5-1 and TRBJ1-5; 9 bases map to TRBD1. The germline V gene has CDR1 SGHRS and CDR2 YFSETQ. After removal of 3 bases from V and 2 bases from J, the junction contained 3 bases not matched to a gene. The CDR3 has 15 residues. The CDR3 protein is CASSSGQGGNQPQHF. Here the CDR3 DNA reads TGCGCCAGCAGCTCGGGACAGGGTGGCAATCAGCCCCAGCATTTT.

CDR3: CATRTGGLSNEQYF. For the CDR3, the DNA is TGTGCCACTCGTACAGGGGGACTTTCCAACGAGCAGTACTTC. The gene calls are TRBV5-4 and TRBJ2-7; 8 bases are shared with TRBD1. Germline V gives CDR1 SGHNT, CDR2 YYREEE (reference sequence). This CDR3 is 14 amino acids long. The trim removed 9 bases at V and 5 bases at J, leaving 13 bases unmatched.

The V and J genes are TRBV11-2 and TRBJ1-6; D is undetermined. V dropped 5 bases and J dropped 7 bases, with 12 bases sitting between them. The CDR3 extends over 14 amino acids. CDR1 SGHAT and CDR2 FQNNGV come from the germline V gene. The CDR3 DNA follows: TGTGCCAGCAGCCTGGGGATGGGGAATTCACCCCTCCACTTT. It yields the protein CASSLGMGNSPLHF.

CDR3 sequence: CASSIGTSRGNIQYF. The CDR3, as DNA: TGTGCCAGCAGCATCGGGACATCAAGGGGGAACATTCAGTACTTC. The chain has TRBV9 and TRBJ2-4, with D maybe TRBD1 (6 bases). Deletions cut 4 bases from V and 7 bases from J, with 18 bases between. CDR1 and CDR2 (germline): SGDLS, YYNGEE. CDR3 length equals 15 residues.

The J gene is TRBJ1-1, the V gene TRBV7-9, with a weak D call TRBD1 (5 bases). CDR1 is SEHNR and CDR2 is FQNEAQ in the germline V gene (reference sequence). The CDR3 contains 13 residues. V was cut by 6 bases and J by 1 base, with 9 bases left in between. The CDR3 loop reads CASRPDRNTEAFF. For the CDR3, the DNA is TGTGCCAGCAGGCCAGACAGGAACACTGAAGCTTTCTTT.

The chain joins TRBV5-1 to TRBJ1-5; 9 bases line up with TRBD1. Trimming took 4 bases from V and 1 from J; bases not matched to a gene: 3. CDR3 length: 15 amino acids. Germline assignment: CDR1 SGHRS and CDR2 YFSETQ. The CDR3 coding sequence is TGCGCCAGCAGCCCCGGACAGGGGAGCAATCAGCCCCAGCATTTT. The encoded protein is CASSPGQGSNQPQHF.

V and J are TRBV18 and TRBJ2-4; 10 bases agree with TRBD1. The germline V gene has CDR1 KGHSH and CDR2 LQKENI. Losses at the gene ends were 6 bases for V and 1 base for J; bases not matched to a gene: 6. CDR3 length: 16 amino acids. Written as DNA, the CDR3 is TGTGCCAGCTCCCTGACAGGGGGCGCTGCCAAAAACATTCAGTACTTC. Protein product: CASSLTGGAAKNIQYF.

This clone was counted once. V gene TRBV19 combines with J gene TRBJ2-7, with 7 bases lining up with TRBD1. Trimming took 6 bases from V and 0 from J; bases not matched to a gene: 5. Germline V CDR1 and CDR2: LNHDA, SQIVND (reference sequence). The CDR3 has 14 residues. The CDR3 DNA sequence: TGTGCCAGTAGGCTGACAGGGAGCTCCTACGAGCAGTACTTC. It yields the protein CASRLTGSSYEQYF.

V gene TRBV7-6 combines with J gene TRBJ2-5; D possibly corresponds to TRBD1 (5 bases). The germline gives CDR1 SGHVS, CDR2 FNYEAQ. The length of the CDR3 is 15 residues. V lost 5 bases, J lost 0 bases, and 13 bases lay in between. The CDR3 DNA reads as TGTGCCAGCAGCCCATACACAGGCTACCAAGAGACCCAGTACTTC. Amino acid sequence: CASSPYTGYQETQYF.